A single sample gave rise to the 4 T cell receptor beta chains below, sequenced in a study of identical twins. TCRdb fed the 5' RACE reads into MiXCR, producing one record per CDR3 protein. The sample has roughly 1,500,000 distinct CDR3 sequences; less than 35% are singletons. Sequencing input: cord blood. Every receptor here comes from a newborn girl in good health.

V gene TRBV10-3 combines with J gene TRBJ2-2; 7 bases are shared with TRBD2. J lost 2 bases, V lost 4 bases, and 10 bases had no gene match. CDR1 and CDR2 (germline): ENHRY, SYGVKD. CDR3 length equals 17 residues. The CDR3 spells CAISAKGGVLNTGELFF. The CDR3 DNA reads as TGTGCCATCAGTGCAAAGGGAGGGGTGCTTAACACCGGGGAGCTGTTTTTT.

This clonotype has a handful of counts. This sequence joins TRBV9 and TRBJ2-3, with D perhaps matching TRBD2 (7 bases). This CDR3 is 16 amino acids long. Between the trimmed V and J ends, which lost 0 bases and 3 bases, there was a span of 14 bases. Germline assignment: CDR1 SGDLS and CDR2 YYNGEE. This CDR3 is CASSVGGGARTDTQYF. The CDR3 DNA sequence: TGTGCCAGCAGCGTAGGAGGGGGGGCCAGGACAGATACGCAGTATTTT.

The V call is TRBV2, the J call TRBJ2-1, with 8 bases aligning to TRBD2. This CDR3 spans 16 amino acids. Per the germline V gene, CDR1 is SNHLY and CDR2 is FYNNEI. Germline trimming cut 4 bases from V and 5 bases from J; bases unmatched to any gene: 10. CDR3 coding DNA: TGTGCCAGCAGTGTAGAAGCGGGAGCCGCGAACAATGAGCAGTTCTTC. This gives the protein CASSVEAGAANNEQFF.

This chain connects TRBV20-1 to TRBJ2-7, with D tentatively TRBD1 or TRBD2 (5 bases each). Trimming cost V 3 bases and J 5 bases, with 14 bases left between them. Germline V lookup: CDR1 DFQATT, CDR2 SNEGSKA (reference sequence). The CDR3 is 13 amino acids. CDR3 residues: CSARKAGSHEQYF. For the CDR3, the DNA is TGCAGTGCTAGGAAAGCAGGGAGCCACGAGCAGTACTTC.